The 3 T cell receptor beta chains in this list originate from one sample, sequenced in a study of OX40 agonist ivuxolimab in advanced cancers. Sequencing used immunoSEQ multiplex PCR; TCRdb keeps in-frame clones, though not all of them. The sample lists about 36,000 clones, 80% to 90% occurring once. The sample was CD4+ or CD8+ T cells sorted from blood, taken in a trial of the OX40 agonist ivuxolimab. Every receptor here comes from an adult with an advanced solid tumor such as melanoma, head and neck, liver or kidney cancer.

This chain's CDR3 is CASSLEGGRGGYTF. DNA of the CDR3: TGTGCCAGCAGCTTAGAAGGGGGCAGAGGAGGCTACACCTTC. The V and J genes are TRBV7-9 and TRBJ1-2; the match to TRBD1 covers 7 bases. Germline CDR1 reads SEHNR; CDR2 reads FQNEAQ (reference sequence). This CDR3 is built from 14 residues. J lost 8 bases, V lost 1 base, and 7 bases had no gene match.

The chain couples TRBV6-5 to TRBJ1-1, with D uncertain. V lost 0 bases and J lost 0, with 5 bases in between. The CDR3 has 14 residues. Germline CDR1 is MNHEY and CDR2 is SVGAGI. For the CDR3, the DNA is TGTGCCAGCAGTTACTCGCTCCTGAACACTGAAGCTTTCTTT. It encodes CASSYSLLNTEAFF.

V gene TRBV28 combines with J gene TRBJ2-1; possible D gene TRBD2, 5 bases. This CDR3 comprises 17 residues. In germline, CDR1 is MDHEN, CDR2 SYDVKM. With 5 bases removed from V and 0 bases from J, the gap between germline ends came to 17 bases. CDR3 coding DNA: TGTGCCAGCAGTCTCAGTTATCCGGGGAGCTCCTACAATGAGCAGTTCTTC. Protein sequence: CASSLSYPGSSYNEQFF.